Below, one T cell receptor (beta chain) is given with its context. Its antigen is not known. The authors used Ficoll-Paque density gradient centrifugation to separate PBMCs. The input was more than 7.5 ml of fresh peripheral blood. The TCR beta CDR3 regions underwent amplification from RNA transcripts. An initial RT-PCR round employing HTBI primers preceded a second-round multiplex PCR. MiXCR was run by TCRdb on the multiplex PCR reads, yielding one entry per CDR3 protein. Among 40,000 or so distinct CDR3 sequences listed, 45% to 60% were seen once. The data originate from a study of Graves' ophthalmopathy and Graves' hyperthyroidism. Study summary: Peripheral blood sampling preceded any treatment and occurred at initial diagnosis. General study results and limits: For predicting ophthalmopathy progression, the model had roughly 70% sensitivity and 72% to 85% specificity. Most expanded clonotypes from thyroid (those above 0.001 frequency) were also found in blood.

The CDR3 has 15 residues. V gave up 2 bases and J gave up 3 bases; unmatched junction bases: 6. The germline CDR1 and CDR2 sequences are SGHDT and YYEEEE. The chain links TRBV5-6 to TRBJ2-5; 8 positions agree with TRBD1. The sample consisted of peripheral blood. This sequence originates from an adult man with Graves' ophthalmopathy. The CDR3 sequence is CASSFRLTGEETQYF. DNA of the CDR3: TGTGCCAGCAGCTTCAGACTGACAGGGGAAGAGACCCAGTACTTC.